These T cell receptor beta chains were read from a single sample in a study of T cells in Graves' hyperthyroidism and ophthalmopathy. MiXCR was run by TCRdb on the multiplex PCR reads, yielding one entry per CDR3 protein. Of some 350,000 distinct CDR3 sequences in the sample, 19% were seen once. Input material: blood. Source of these receptors: a young woman with Graves' hyperthyroidism. Each CDR3 is given with its conserved first and last residue. The D gene is left open where the match is weak. Clone size appears in some rows only: once, few, many, or a class for an expanded clone.

few | TRBJ2-1 | TRBV4-2 | TRBD2 | 16 | CASSRTSGGASDEQFF | TGTGCCAGCAGTCGGACTAGCGGGGGGGCCTCGGATGAGCAGTTCTTC
many | TRBJ2-7 | TRBV6-1 | - | 14 | CASSESGNSYEQYF | TGTGCCAGCAGTGAATCGGGGAACTCCTACGAGCAGTACTTC
- | TRBJ2-2 | TRBV7-6 | - | 16 | CASSSPFAPNTGELFF | TGTGCCAGCAGCTCCCCGTTTGCTCCTAACACCGGGGAGCTGTTTTTT
many | TRBJ2-2 | TRBV20-1 | TRBD1 | 13 | CSARVTGVGELFF | TGCAGTGCTAGAGTGACAGGGGTCGGGGAGCTGTTTTTT
many | TRBJ1-5 | TRBV6-1 | - | 13 | CASSARPGQPQHF | TGTGCCAGCAGTGCCCGACCCGGACAGCCCCAGCATTTT
many | TRBJ2-5 | TRBV9 | - | 14 | CASSVSPVEETQYF | TGTGCCAGCAGCGTTTCCCCCGTTGAAGAGACCCAGTACTTC
many | TRBJ2-2 | TRBV5-1 | TRBD2 | 18 | CASSLALLAGGPPGELFF | TGCGCCAGCAGCTTGGCCCTACTAGCGGGGGGCCCCCCCGGGGAGCTGTTTTTT
many | TRBJ1-6 | TRBV27 | TRBD1 | 14 | CASRDSSYNSPLHF | TGTGCCAGCCGGGACAGCTCCTATAATTCACCCCTCCACTTT
few | TRBJ1-1 | TRBV20-1 | TRBD1 | 13 | CSAREGGSTEAFF | TGCAGTGCTAGAGAAGGGGGCTCGACTGAAGCTTTCTTT
- | TRBJ2-2 | TRBV7-2 | - | 13 | CASSFFSAGELFF | TGTGCCAGCAGCTTTTTTAGCGCCGGGGAGCTGTTTTTT
- | TRBJ2-7 | TRBV5-1 | - | 15 | CASSFLPDSSYEQYF | TGCGCCAGCAGCTTTCTCCCGGACAGCTCCTACGAGCAGTACTTC